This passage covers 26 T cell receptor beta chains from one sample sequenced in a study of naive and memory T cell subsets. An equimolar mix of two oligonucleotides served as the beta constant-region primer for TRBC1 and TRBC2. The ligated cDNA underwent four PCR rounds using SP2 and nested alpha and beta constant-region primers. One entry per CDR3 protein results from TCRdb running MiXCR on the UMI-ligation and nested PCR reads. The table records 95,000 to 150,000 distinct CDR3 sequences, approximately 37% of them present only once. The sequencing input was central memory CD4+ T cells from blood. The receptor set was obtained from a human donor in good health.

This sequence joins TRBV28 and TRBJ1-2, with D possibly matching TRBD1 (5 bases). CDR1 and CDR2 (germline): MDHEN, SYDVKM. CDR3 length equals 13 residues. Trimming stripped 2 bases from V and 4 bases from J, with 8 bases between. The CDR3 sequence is CASSLDGTYGYTF. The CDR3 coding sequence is TGTGCCAGCAGTTTAGACGGGACCTATGGCTACACCTTC.

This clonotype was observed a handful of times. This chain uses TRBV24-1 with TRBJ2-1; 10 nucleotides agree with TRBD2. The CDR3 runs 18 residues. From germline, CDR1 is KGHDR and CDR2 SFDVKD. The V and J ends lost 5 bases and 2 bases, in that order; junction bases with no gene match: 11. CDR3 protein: CATSGKREGHSPYNEQFF. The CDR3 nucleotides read TGTGCCACCAGTGGTAAGCGGGAGGGCCATTCCCCCTACAATGAGCAGTTCTTC.

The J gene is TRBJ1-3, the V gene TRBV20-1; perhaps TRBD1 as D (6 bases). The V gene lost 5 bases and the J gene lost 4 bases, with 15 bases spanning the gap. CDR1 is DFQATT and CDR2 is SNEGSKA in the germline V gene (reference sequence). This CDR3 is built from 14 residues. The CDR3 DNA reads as TGCAGTGCTCTCCGGGGGGGGACAGGAAACACCATATATTTT. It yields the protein CSALRGGTGNTIYF.

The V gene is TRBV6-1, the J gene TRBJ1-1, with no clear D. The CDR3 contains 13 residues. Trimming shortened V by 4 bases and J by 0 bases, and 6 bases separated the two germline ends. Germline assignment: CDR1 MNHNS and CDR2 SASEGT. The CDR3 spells CASSVGVNTEAFF. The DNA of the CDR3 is TGTGCCAGCAGTGTAGGTGTGAACACTGAAGCTTTCTTT.

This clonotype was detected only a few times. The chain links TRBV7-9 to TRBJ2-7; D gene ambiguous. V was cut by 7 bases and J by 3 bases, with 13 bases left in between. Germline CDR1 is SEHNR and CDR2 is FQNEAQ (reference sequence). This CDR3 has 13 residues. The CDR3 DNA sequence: TGTGCCAGCACCTCCTCTATCTTCTACGAGCAGTACTTC. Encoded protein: CASTSSIFYEQYF.

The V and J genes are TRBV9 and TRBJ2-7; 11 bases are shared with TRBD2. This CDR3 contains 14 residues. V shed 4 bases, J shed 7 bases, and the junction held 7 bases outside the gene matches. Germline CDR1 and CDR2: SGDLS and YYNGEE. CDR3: CASSPGTSGREQYF. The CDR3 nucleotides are TGTGCCAGCAGCCCTGGGACTAGCGGACGGGAGCAGTACTTC.

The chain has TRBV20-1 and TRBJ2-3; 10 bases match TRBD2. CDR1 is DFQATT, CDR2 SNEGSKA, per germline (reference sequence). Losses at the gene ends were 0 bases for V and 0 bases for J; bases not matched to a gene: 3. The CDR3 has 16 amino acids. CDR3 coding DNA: TGCAGTGCTAGAGATGGACTAGCGGATAGCACAGATACGCAGTATTTT. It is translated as CSARDGLADSTDTQYF.

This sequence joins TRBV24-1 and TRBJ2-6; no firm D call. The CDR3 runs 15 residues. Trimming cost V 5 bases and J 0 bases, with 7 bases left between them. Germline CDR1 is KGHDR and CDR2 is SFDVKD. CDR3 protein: CATSAFNSGANVLTF. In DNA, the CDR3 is TGTGCCACCAGTGCATTTAACTCTGGGGCCAACGTCCTGACTTTC.

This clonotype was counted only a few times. The chain's CDR3 is CASSVEGWGEQFF. Here the CDR3 DNA reads TGTGCCAGCAGTGTAGAGGGGTGGGGTGAGCAGTTCTTC. The V and J genes are TRBV6-1 and TRBJ2-1; the D call may be TRBD1 or TRBD2 (5 bases each). Germline V gives CDR1 MNHNS, CDR2 SASEGT. The CDR3 is made up of 13 amino acids. Trimming shortened V by 4 bases and J by 9 bases, and 13 bases separated the two germline ends.

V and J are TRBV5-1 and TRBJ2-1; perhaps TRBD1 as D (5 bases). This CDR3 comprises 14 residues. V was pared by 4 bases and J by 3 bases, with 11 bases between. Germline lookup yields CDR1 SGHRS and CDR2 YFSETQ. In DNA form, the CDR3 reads TGCGCCAGCAGCCCCAAAGGGGACTACAATGAGCAGTTCTTC. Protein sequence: CASSPKGDYNEQFF.

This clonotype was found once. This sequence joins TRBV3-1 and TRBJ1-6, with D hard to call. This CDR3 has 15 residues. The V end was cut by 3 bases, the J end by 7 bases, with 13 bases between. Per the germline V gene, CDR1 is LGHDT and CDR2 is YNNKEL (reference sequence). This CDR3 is CASSQTKGRNSPLHF. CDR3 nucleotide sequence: TGTGCCAGCAGCCAGACCAAGGGCAGAAATTCACCCCTCCACTTT.

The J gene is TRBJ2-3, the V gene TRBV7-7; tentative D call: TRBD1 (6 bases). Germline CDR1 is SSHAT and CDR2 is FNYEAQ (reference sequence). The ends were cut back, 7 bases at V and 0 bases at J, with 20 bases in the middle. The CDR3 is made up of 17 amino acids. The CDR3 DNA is TGTGCCAGCATCAGGGGAAAAGGTCTTCGGAGCACAGATACGCAGTATTTT. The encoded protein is CASIRGKGLRSTDTQYF.

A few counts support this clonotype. CDR3 sequence: CASERRANEQFF. CDR3 DNA sequence: TGTGCCAGCGAAAGGAGGGCCAATGAGCAGTTCTTC. The chain is built from TRBV28 and TRBJ2-1; the D gene is possibly TRBD2 (6 bases). The V end was cut by 8 bases, the J end by 6 bases, with 11 bases between. The V gene's germline CDR1 is MDHEN and CDR2 SYDVKM. This CDR3 region has 12 residues.

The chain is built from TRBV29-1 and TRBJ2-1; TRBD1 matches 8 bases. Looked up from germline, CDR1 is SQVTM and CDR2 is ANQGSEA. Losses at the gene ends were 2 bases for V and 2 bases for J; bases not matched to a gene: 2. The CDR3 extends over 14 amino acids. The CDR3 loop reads CSVERQGTYNEQFF. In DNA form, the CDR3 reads TGCAGCGTTGAAAGACAGGGGACCTACAATGAGCAGTTCTTC.

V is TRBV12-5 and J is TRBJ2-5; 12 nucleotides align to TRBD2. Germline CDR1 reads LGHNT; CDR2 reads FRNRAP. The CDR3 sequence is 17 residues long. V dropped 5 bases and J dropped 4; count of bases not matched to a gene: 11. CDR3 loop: CASGPGLAGSRVETQYF. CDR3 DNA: TGTGCTAGTGGTCCCGGACTAGCGGGGAGTCGGGTAGAGACCCAGTACTTC. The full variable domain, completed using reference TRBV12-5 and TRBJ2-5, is DARVTQTPRHKVTEMGQEVTMRCQPILGHNTVFWYRQTMMQGLELLAYFRNRAPLDDSGMPKDRFSAEMPDATLATLKIQPSEPRDSAVYFCASGPGLAGSRVETQYFGPGTRLLVL.

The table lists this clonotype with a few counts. The CDR3 is CSVDRGHEQFF. The CDR3 region has the DNA TGCAGCGTTGACAGGGGCCATGAGCAGTTCTTC. This chain uses TRBV29-1 with TRBJ2-1; D possibly corresponds to TRBD1 (6 bases). The CDR3 covers 11 residues. V was clipped by 3 bases and J by 8 bases, with 8 bases between them. CDR1 is SQVTM, CDR2 ANQGSEA, per germline.

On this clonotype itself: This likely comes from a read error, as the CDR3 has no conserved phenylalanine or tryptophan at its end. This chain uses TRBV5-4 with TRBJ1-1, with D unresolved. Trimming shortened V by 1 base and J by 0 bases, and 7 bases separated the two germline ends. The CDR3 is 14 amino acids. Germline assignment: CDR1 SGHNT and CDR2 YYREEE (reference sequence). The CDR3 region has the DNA TGTGCCAGCAGCTTGAGTATGGTGAACACTGAAGCTTTCCTT. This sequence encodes CASSLSMVNTEAFL.

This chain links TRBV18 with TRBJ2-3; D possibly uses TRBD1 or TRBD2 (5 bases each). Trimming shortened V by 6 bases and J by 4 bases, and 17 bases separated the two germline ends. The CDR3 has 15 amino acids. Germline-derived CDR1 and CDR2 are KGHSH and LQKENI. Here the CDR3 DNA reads TGTGCCAGCTCCTACTGGAAGGGGAGCGCAGATACGCAGTATTTT. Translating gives CASSYWKGSADTQYF.

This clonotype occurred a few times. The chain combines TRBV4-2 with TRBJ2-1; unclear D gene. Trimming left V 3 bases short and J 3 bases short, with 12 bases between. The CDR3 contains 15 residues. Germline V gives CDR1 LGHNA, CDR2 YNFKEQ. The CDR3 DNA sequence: TGTGCCAGCAGCCAGGAGACGGGCCTCTACAATGAGCAGTTCTTC. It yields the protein CASSQETGLYNEQFF.

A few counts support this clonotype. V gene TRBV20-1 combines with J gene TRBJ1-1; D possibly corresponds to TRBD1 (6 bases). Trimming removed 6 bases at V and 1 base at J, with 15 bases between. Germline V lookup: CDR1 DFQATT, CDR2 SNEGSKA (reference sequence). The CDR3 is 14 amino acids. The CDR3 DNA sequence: TGCAGTGCACCAGACAGGTATAAGAACACTGAAGCTTTCTTT. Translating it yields CSAPDRYKNTEAFF.

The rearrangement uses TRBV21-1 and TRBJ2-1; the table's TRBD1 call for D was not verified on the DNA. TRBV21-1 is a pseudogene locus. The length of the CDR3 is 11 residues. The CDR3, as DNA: TGTGCCAGCAGACAGGGAAGCGAGCAGTTCTTC. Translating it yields CASRQGSEQFF.

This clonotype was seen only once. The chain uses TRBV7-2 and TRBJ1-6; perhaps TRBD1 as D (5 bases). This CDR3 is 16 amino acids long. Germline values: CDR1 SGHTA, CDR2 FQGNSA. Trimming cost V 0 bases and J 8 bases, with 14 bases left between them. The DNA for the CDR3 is TGTGCCAGCAGCTTAGCGTCCGGGACTTTTGATTCACCCCTCCACTTT. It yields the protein CASSLASGTFDSPLHF.

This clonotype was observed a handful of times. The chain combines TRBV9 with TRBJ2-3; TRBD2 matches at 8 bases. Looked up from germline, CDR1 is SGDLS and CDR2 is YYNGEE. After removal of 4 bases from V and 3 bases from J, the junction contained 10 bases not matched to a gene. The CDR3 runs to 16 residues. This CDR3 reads CASSTAGTRGTDTQYF. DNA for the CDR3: TGTGCCAGCAGCACCGCCGGGACTAGGGGAACAGATACGCAGTATTTT.

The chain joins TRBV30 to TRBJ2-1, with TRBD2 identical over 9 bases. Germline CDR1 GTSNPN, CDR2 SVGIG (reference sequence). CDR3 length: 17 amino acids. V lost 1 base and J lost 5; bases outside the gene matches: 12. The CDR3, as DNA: TGTGCCTGGAGTGGGGGCGGGAGGGCACTAGGGGACAATGAGCAGTTCTTC. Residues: CAWSGGGRALGDNEQFF. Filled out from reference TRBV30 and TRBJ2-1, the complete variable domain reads SQTIHQWPATLVQPVGSPLSLECTVEGTSNPNLYWYRQAAGRGLQLLFYSVGIGQISSEVPQNLSASRPQDRQFILSSKKLLLSDSGFYLCAWSGGGRALGDNEQFFGPGTRLTVL.

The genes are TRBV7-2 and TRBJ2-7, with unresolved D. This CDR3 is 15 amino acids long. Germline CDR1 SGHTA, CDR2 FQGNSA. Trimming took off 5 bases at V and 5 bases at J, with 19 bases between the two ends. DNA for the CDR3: TGTGCCAGCAGCCGGTCCCCGGACCATCCGAACGAGCAGTACTTC. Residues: CASSRSPDHPNEQYF.

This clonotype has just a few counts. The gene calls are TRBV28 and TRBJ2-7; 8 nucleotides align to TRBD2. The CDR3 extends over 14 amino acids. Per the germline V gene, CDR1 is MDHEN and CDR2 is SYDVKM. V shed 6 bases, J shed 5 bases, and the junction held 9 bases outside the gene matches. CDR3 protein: CASRPGTSRDEQYF. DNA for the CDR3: TGTGCCAGCAGACCCGGGACTAGTAGAGACGAGCAGTACTTC.